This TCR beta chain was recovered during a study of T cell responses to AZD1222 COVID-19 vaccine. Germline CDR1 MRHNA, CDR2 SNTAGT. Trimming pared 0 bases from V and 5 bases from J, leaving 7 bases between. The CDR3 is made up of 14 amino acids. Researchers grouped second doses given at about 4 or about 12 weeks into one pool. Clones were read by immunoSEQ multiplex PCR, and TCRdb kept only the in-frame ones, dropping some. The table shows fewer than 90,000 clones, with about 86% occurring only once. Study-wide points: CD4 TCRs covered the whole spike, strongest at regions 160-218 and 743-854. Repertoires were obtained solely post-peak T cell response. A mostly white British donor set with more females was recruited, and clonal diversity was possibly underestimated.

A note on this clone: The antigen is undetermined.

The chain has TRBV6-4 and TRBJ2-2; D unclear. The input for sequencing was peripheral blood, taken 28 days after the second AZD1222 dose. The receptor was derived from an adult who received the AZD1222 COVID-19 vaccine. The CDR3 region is CASSDSWVTGELFF. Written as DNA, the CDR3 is TGTGCCAGCAGTGACTCTTGGGTTACCGGGGAGCTGTTTTTT.